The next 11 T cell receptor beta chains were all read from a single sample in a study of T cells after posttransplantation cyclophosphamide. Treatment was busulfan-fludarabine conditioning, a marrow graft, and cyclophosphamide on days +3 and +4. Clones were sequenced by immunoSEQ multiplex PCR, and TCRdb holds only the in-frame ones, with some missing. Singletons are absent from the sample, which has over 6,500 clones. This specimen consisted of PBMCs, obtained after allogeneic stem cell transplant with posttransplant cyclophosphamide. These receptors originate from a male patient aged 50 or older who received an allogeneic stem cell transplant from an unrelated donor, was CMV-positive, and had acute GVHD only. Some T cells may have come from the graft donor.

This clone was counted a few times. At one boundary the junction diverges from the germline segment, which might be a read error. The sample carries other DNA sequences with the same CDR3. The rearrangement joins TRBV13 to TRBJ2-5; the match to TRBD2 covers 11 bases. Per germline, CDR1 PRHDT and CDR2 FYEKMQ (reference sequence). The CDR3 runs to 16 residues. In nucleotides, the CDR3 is TGCGCCAGCAGCTTAGTTCTAGCGGGGGGCCTGGGGACCCAGTACTTC. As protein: CASSLVLAGGLGTQYF.

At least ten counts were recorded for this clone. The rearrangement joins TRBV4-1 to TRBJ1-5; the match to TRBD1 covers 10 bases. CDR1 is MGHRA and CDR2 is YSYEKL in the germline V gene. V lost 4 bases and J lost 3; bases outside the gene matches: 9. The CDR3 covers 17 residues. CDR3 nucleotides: TGCGCCAGCAGCCCTTCCTCGGGACAGGGGTACAATCAGCCCCAGCATTTT. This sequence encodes CASSPSSGQGYNQPQHF.

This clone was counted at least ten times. The CDR3 region is CASTIGTGLNEKLFF. CDR3 sequence (DNA): TGTGCCAGCACCATAGGGACAGGGCTTAATGAAAAACTGTTTTTT. The chain is built from TRBV25-1 and TRBJ1-4; 9 positions agree with TRBD1. From germline, CDR1 is MGHDK and CDR2 SYGVNS. V shed 7 bases, J shed 4 bases, and the junction held 7 bases outside the gene matches. The CDR3 extends over 15 amino acids.

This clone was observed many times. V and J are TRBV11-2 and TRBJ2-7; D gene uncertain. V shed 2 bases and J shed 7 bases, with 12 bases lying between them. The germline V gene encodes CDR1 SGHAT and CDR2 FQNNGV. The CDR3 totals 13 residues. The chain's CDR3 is CASSLPRSEEQYF. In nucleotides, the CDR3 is TGTGCCAGCAGCTTACCCAGGTCTGAAGAGCAGTACTTC.

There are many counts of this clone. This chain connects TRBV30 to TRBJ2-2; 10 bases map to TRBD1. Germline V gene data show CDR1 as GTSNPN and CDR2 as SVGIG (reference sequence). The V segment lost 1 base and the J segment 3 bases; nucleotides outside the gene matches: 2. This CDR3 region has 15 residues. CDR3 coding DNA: TGTGCCTGGAGTGGGGGGACAGGGGACACCGGGGAGCTGTTTTTT. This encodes CAWSGGTGDTGELFF. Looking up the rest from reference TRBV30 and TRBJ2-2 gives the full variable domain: SQTIHQWPATLVQPVGSPLSLECTVEGTSNPNLYWYRQAAGRGLQLLFYSVGIGQISSEVPQNLSASRPQDRQFILSSKKLLLSDSGFYLCAWSGGTGDTGELFFGEGSRLTVL.

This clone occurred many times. CDR3: CASSPGLAGGPGQYF. The DNA of the CDR3 is TGTGCCAGCAGCCCGGGACTAGCGGGAGGGCCAGGGCAGTATTTT. V gene TRBV11-1 combines with J gene TRBJ2-3; 16 nucleotides line up with TRBD2. This CDR3 is 15 amino acids long. Germline V CDR1 and CDR2: SGHAT, FQDESV (reference sequence). V lost 5 bases and J lost 11; bases outside the gene matches: 7.

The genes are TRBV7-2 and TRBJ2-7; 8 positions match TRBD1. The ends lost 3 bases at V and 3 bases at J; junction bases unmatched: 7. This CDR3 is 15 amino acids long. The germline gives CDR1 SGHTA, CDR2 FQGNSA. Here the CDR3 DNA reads TGTGCCAGCAGCTTTACCACAGGGGGGTTCTACGAGCAGTACTTC. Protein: CASSFTTGGFYEQYF.

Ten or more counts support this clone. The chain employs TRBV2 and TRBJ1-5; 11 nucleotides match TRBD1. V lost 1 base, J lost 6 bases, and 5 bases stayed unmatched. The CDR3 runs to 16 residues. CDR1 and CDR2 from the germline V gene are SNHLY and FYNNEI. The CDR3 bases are TGTGCCAGCAGTGAAGGGGTGGGACAGGGGGTTCAGCCCCAGCATTTT. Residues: CASSEGVGQGVQPQHF.

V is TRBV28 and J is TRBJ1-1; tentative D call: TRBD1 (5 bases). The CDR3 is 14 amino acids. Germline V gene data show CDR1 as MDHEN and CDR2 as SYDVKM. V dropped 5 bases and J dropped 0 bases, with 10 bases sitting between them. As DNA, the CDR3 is TGTGCCAGCAGTGCCCAGGGTATGAACACTGAAGCTTTCTTT. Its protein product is CASSAQGMNTEAFF.

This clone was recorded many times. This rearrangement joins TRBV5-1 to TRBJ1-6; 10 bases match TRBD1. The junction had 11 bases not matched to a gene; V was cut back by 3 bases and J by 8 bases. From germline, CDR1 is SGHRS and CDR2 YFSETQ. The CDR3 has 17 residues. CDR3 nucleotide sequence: TGCGCCAGCAGCTGGAGGGGGACAGGGGACGCCTATTCACCCCTCCACTTT. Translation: CASSWRGTGDAYSPLHF. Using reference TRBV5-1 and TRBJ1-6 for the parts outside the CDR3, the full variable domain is KAGVTQTPRYLIKTRGQQVTLSCSPISGHRSVSWYQQTPGQGLQFLFEYFSETQRNKGNFPGRFSGRQFSNSRSEMNVSTLELGDSALYLCASSWRGTGDAYSPLHFGNGTRLTVT.

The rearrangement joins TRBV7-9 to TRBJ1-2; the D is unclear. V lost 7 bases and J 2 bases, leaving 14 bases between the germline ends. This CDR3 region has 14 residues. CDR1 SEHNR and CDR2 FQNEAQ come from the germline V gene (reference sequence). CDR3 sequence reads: CASTPQSGNYGYTF. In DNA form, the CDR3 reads TGTGCCAGCACCCCTCAAAGCGGGAACTATGGCTACACCTTC.